This T cell receptor (beta chain) originates from a study of blood T cells in healthy people across ages. This clonotype appeared a few times. As yet, its antigen is unknown. The junction departs from germline at one end; a sequencing error may be responsible. Next came a second PCR, run for about 6 to 11 cycles, which used a sample-barcoded 5' primer along with a J-beta primer mix. One entry per CDR3 protein results from TCRdb running MiXCR on the 5' RACE reads. The data hold around 700,000 distinct CDR3 sequences, with roughly 25% observed a single time. Regarding the study as a whole: Investigators treated diversity estimates from one million T cells as underestimates.

Germline CDR1 and CDR2: SSHAT and FNYEAQ (reference sequence). The length of the CDR3 is 13 residues. This same sample was also part of a study on T cells of mothers and their children.

The specimen was blood. V is TRBV7-7 and J is TRBJ2-5; D is tentatively TRBD1 or TRBD2 (5 bases each). Judging by the DNA end, TRBJ2-1 fits better; the J call may be wrong. The clonotype was recovered from a boy aged 5-17 years in good health. CDR3 coding DNA: TGTGCTAGCAGCTTTTCGGGGCAAAGTGAGCAGTTCTTC. It specifies CASSFSGQSEQFF.